This TCR beta chain was observed in a study of blood T cell repertoires in COVID-19. Sequencing was performed with immunoSEQ multiplex PCR; in TCRdb, only in-frame clones are kept and a portion is missing. The table has around 260,000 clones, about 89% seen once. CDR1 is SGHTS and CDR2 is YDEGEE in the germline V gene. This CDR3 spans 15 amino acids. V lost 0 bases and J lost 0, with 9 bases in between. The clonotype was recovered from a woman younger than 45 with COVID-19, enrolled during active disease. J is TRBJ1-1 and V is TRBV5-8; D is uncertain. The sequenced sample was peripheral blood. This chain's CDR3 is CASSLVTGMNTEAFF. The CDR3 DNA reads as TGTGCCAGCAGCTTGGTCACGGGGATGAACACTGAAGCTTTCTTT.